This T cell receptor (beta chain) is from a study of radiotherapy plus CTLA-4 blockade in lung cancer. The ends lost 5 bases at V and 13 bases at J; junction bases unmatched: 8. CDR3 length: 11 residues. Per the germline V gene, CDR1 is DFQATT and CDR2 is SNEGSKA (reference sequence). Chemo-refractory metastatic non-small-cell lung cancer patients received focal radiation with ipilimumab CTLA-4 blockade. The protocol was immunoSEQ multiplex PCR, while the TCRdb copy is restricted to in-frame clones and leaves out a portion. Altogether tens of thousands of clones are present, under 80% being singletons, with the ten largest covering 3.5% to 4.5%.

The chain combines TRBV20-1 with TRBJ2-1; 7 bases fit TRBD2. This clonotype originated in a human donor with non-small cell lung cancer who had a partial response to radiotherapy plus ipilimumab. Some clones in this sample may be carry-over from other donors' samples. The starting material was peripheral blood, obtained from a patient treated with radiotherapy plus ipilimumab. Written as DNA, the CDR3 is TGCAGTGCTCCGAGGACTAGTCTTCAGTTCTTC. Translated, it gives CSAPRTSLQFF.